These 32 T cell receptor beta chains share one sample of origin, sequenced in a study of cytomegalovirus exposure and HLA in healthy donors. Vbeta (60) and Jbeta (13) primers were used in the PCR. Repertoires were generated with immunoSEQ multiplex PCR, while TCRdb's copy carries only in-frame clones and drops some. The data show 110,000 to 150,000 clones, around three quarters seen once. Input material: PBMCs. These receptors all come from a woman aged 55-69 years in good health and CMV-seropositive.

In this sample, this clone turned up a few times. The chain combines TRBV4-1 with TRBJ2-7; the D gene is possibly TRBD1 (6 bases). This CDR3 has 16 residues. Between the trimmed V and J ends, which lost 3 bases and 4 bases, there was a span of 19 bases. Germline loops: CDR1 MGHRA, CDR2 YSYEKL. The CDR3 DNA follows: TGCGCCAGCAGCCAGAACCTACAGGGTCCCCCTTACGAGCAGTACTTC. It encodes CASSQNLQGPPYEQYF.

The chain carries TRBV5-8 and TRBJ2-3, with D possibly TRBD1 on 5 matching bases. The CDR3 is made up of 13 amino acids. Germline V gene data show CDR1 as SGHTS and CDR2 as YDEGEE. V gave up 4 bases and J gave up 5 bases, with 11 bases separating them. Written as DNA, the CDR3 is TGTGCCAGCAGCCGATGGGGCAGAGATACGCAGTATTTT. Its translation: CASSRWGRDTQYF. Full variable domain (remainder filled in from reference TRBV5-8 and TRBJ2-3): EAGVTQSPTHLIKTRGQQATLRCSPISGHTSVYWYQQALGLGLQFLLWYDEGEERNRGNFPPRFSGRQFPNYSSELNVNALELEDSALYLCASSRWGRDTQYFGPGTRLTVL.

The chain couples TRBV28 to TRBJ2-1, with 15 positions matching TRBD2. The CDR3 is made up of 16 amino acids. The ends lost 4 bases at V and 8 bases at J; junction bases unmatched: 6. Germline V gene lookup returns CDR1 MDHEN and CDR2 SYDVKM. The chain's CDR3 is CASSSGLAGGLDEQFF. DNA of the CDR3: TGTGCCAGCAGTTCCGGACTAGCGGGAGGGTTGGATGAGCAGTTCTTC.

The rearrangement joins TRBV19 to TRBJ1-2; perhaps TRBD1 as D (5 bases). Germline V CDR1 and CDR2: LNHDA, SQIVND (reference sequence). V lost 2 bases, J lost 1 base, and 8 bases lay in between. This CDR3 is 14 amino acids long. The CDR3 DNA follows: TGTGCCAGTAGTATAAGTCAGGGTAACTATGGCTACACCTTC. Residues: CASSISQGNYGYTF.

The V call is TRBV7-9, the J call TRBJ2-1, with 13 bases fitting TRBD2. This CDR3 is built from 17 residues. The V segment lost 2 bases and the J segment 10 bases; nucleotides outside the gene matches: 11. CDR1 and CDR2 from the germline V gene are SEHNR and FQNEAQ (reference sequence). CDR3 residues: CASSLPLAGGPALEQFF. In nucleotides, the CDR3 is TGTGCCAGCAGCTTACCACTAGCGGGAGGGCCGGCCCTGGAGCAGTTCTTC. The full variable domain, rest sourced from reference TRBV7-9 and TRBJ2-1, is DTGVSQNPRHKITKRGQNVTFRCDPISEHNRLYWYRQTLGQGPEFLTYFQNEAQLEKSRLLSDRFSAERPKGSFSTLEIQRTEQGDSAMYLCASSLPLAGGPALEQFFGPGTRLTVL.

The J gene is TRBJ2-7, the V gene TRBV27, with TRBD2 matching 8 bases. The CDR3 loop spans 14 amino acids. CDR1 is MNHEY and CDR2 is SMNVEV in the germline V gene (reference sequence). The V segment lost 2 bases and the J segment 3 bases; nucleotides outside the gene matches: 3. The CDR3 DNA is TGTGCCAGCAGTTTAGGTAGCGGGAACTACGAGCAGTACTTC. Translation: CASSLGSGNYEQYF.

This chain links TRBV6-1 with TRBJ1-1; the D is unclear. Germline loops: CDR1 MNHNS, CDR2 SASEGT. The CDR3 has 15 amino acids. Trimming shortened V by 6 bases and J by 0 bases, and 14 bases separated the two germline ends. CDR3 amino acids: CASRLGVGMNTEAFF. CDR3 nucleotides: TGTGCCAGCAGGCTGGGAGTAGGCATGAACACTGAAGCTTTCTTT.

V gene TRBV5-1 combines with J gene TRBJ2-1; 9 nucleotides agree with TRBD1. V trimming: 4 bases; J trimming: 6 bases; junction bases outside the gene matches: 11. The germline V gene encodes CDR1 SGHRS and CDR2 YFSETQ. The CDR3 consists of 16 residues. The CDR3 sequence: CASSLPGTGSGNEQFF. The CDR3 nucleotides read TGCGCCAGCAGCCTCCCCGGGACAGGGTCGGGCAATGAGCAGTTCTTC.

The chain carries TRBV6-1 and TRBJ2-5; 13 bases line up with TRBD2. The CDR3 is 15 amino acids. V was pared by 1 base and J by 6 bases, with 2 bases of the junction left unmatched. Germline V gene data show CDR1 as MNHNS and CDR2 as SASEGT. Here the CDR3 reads CASSEGLAGGQTQYF. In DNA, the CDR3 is TGTGCCAGCAGTGAAGGACTAGCGGGAGGACAGACCCAGTACTTC.

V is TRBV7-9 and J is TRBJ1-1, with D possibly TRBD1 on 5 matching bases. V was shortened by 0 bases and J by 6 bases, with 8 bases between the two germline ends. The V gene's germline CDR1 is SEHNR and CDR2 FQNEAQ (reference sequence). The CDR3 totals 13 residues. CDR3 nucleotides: TGTGCCAGCAGCTTAGCAGGGGTTGCTGAAGCTTTCTTT. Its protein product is CASSLAGVAEAFF.

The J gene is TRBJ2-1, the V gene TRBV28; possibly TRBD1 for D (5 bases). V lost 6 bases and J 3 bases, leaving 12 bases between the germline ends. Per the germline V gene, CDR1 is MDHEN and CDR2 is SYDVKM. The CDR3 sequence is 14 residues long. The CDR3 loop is CASRVGAHYNEQFF. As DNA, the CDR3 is TGTGCCAGCAGGGTAGGGGCCCACTACAATGAGCAGTTCTTC.

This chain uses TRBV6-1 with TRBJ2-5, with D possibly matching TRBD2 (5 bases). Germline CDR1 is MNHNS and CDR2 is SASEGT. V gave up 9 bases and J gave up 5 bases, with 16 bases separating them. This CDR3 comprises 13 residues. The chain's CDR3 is CASEGPKGETQYF. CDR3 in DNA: TGTGCCAGTGAGGGTCCGAAAGGGGAGACCCAGTACTTC.

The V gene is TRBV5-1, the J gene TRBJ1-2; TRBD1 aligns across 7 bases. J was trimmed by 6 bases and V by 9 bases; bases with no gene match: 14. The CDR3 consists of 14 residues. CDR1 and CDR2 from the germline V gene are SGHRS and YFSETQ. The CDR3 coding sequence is TGCGCCACCGGTTTTCCGGACAGGTGGGATGGCTACACCTTC. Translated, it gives CATGFPDRWDGYTF.

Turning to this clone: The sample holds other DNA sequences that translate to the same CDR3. The CDR3 protein is CASSLAGGSYEQYF. CDR3 DNA: TGCGCCAGCAGCTTGGCAGGGGGCTCCTACGAGCAGTACTTC. This chain connects TRBV5-1 to TRBJ2-7; TRBD1 matches 7 bases. J lost 0 bases, V lost 0 bases, and 0 bases had no gene match. The V gene's germline CDR1 is SGHRS and CDR2 YFSETQ. There are 14 residues in the CDR3.

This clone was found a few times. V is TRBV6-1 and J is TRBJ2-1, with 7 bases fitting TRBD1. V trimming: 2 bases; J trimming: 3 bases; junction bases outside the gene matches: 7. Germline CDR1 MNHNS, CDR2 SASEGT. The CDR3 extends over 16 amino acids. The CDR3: CASSEQAGTVYNEQFF. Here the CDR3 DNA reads TGTGCCAGCAGTGAACAAGCCGGGACAGTCTACAATGAGCAGTTCTTC.

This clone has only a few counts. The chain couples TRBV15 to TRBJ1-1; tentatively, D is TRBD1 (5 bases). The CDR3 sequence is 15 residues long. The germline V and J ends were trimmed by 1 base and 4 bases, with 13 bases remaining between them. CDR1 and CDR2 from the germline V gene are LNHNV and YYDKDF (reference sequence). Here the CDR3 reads CATSRGPRGTTEAFF. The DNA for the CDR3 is TGTGCCACCAGCAGAGGCCCCCGGGGGACCACTGAAGCTTTCTTT.

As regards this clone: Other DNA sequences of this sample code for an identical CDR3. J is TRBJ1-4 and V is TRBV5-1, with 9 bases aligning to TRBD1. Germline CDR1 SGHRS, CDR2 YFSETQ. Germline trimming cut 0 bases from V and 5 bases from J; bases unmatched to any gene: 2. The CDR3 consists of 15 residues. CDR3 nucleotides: TGCGCCAGCAGCTTGGCCGGACAGGGGAATGAAAAACTGTTTTTT. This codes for CASSLAGQGNEKLFF.

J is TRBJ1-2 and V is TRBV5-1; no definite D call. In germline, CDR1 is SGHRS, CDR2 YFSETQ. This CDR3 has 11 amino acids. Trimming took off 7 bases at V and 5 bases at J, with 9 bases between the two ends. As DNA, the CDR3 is TGCGCCAGCTCTCAGTTATATGGCTACACCTTC. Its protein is CASSQLYGYTF.

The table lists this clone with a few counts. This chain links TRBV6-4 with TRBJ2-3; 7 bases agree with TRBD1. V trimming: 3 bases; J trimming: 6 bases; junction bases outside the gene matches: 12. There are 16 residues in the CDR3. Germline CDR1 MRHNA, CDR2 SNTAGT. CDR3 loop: CASSEKGNTGDDTQYF. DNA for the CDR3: TGTGCCAGCAGTGAGAAGGGGAATACAGGGGACGATACGCAGTATTTT.

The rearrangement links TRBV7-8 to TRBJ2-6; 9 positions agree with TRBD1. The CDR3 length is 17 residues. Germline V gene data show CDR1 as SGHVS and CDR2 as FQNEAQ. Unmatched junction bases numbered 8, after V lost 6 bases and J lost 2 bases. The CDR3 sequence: CASRSRDRVPGANVLTF. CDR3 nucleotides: TGTGCCAGCAGGTCCCGGGACAGGGTTCCTGGGGCCAACGTCCTGACTTTC.

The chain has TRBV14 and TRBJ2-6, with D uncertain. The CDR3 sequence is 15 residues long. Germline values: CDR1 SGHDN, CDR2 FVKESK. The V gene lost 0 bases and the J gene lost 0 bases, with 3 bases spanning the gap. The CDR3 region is CASSQDHSGANVLTF. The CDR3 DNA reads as TGTGCCAGCAGCCAAGATCACTCTGGGGCCAACGTCCTGACTTTC.

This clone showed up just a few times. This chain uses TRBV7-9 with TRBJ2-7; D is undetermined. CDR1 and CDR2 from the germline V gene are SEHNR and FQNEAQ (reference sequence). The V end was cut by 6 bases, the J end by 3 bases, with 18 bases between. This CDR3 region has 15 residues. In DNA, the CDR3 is TGTGCCAGCAGGCAAACCGGGTCAGTTGACTACGAGCAGTACTTC. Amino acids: CASRQTGSVDYEQYF.

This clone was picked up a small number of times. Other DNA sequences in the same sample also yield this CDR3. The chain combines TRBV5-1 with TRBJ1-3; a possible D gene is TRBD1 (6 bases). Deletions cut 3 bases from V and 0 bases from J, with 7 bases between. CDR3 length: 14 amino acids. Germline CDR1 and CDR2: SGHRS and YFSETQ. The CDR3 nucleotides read TGCGCCAGCAGCTCACAGGGCTCTGGAAACACCATATATTTT. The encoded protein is CASSSQGSGNTIYF.

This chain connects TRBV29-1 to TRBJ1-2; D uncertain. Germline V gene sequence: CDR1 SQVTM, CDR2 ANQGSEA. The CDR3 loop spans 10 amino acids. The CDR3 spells CSSERDGYTF. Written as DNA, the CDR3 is TGCTCAAGTGAGAGAGATGGCTACACCTTC.

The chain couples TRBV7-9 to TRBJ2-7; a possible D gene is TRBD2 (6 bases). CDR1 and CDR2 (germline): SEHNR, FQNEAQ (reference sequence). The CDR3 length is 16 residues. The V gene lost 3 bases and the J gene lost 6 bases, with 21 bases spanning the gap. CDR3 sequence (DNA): TGTGCCAGCAGCTTCCCCAGCCCCGGGGGTGCCGGCGAGCAGTACTTC. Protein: CASSFPSPGGAGEQYF.

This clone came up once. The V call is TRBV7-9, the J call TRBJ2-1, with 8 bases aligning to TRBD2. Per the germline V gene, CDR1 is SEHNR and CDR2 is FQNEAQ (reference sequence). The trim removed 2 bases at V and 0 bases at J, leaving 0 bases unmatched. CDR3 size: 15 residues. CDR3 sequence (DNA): TGTGCCAGCAGCTTAAGCGGGAGCTCCTACAATGAGCAGTTCTTC. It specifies CASSLSGSSYNEQFF.

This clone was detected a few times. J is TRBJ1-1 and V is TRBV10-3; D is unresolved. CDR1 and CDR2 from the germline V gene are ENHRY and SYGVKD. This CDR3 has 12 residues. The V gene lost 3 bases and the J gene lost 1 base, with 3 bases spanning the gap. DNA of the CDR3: TGTGCCATCAGTGAAGCGAACACTGAAGCTTTCTTT. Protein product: CAISEANTEAFF.

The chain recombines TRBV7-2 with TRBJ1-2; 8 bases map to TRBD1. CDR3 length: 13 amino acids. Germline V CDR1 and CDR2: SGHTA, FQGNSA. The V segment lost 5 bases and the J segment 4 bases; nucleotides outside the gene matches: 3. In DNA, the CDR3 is TGTGCCAGCAGCGCACAGGGGGGCTATGGCTACACCTTC. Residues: CASSAQGGYGYTF.

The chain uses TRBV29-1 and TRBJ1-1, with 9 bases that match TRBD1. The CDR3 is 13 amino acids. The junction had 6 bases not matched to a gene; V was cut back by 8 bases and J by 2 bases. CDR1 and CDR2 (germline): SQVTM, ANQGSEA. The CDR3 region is CSSWTGVNTEAFF. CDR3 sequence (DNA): TGCAGCTCTTGGACAGGGGTAAACACTGAAGCTTTCTTT.

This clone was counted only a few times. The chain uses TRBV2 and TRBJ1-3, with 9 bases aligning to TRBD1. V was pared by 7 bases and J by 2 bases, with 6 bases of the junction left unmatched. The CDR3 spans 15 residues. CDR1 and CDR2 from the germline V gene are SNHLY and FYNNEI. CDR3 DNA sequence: TGTGCCAGCATCGCCACAGGGGGCACTGGAAACACCATATATTTT. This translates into CASIATGGTGNTIYF.

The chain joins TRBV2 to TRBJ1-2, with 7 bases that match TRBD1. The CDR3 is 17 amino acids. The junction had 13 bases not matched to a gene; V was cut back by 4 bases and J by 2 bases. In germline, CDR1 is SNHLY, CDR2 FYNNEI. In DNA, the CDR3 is TGTGCCAGCAGTGGGTGGCATCCGGGACAGCGGAACTATGGCTACACCTTC. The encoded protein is CASSGWHPGQRNYGYTF.

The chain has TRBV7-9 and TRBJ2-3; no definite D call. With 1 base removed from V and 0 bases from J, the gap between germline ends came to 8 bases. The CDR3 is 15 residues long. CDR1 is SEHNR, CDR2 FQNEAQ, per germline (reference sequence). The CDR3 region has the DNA TGTGCCAGCAGCTTAGGACAAACTAGCACAGATACGCAGTATTTT. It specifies CASSLGQTSTDTQYF.